This is a list of T cell receptor beta chains from one sample in a study of CD8 T cells in ankylosing spondylitis. TCRdb called the 5' RACE reads again in MiXCR, with one record for every CDR3 protein. This table holds 200,000 to 300,000 distinct CDR3 sequences, more than 9% found once. The sequencing input was blood, either unsorted or a sorted T cell fraction (not recorded which). Every receptor here comes from a male donor with ankylosing spondylitis or in good health (not recorded which). The CDR3 runs from the conserved cysteine through the conserved F or W. Each record gives: clone size, V gene, J gene, D gene, CDR3 DNA, CDR3 protein. D genes are given only for firm matches. Part of the rows lack a size; the others show once, few, many or a class for expanded clones.

abundance: many; v_gene: TRBV6-1; j_gene: TRBJ1-1; d_gene: -; CDR3nt: TGTGCCAGCAGTGTCCGGACAGCTTTGAACACTGAAGCTTTCTTT; CDR3aa: CASSVRTALNTEAFF
abundance: few; v_gene: TRBV29-1; j_gene: TRBJ1-1; d_gene: -; CDR3nt: TGCAGCGGCCTGGGGAACCTTGAAGCTTTCTTT; CDR3aa: CSGLGNLEAFF
abundance: many; v_gene: TRBV25-1; j_gene: TRBJ2-7; d_gene: -; CDR3nt: TGTGCCAGCAGACGGGTCTACGAGCAGTACTTC; CDR3aa: CASRRVYEQYF
abundance: many; v_gene: TRBV7-9; j_gene: TRBJ1-1; d_gene: TRBD1; CDR3nt: TGTGCCAGCAGCCAACAGGGGGGTGGCAACGCTTTCTTT; CDR3aa: CASSQQGGGNAFF
abundance: many; v_gene: TRBV12-3/TRBV12-4; j_gene: TRBJ2-3; d_gene: -; CDR3nt: TGTGCCAGCAGTTTGGACGGGGCCCGCACAGATACGCAGTATTTT; CDR3aa: CASSLDGARTDTQYF
abundance: -; v_gene: TRBV24-1; j_gene: TRBJ2-1; d_gene: -; CDR3nt: TGTGCCACCAGTGATATAACCGGGACTGCCTTATACAATGAGCAGTTCTTC; CDR3aa: CATSDITGTALYNEQFF
abundance: few; v_gene: TRBV2; j_gene: TRBJ2-5; d_gene: TRBD2; CDR3nt: TGTGCCAGCAGTGAAAATCGCGGGGGGACCCAGTACTTC; CDR3aa: CASSENRGGTQYF
abundance: few; v_gene: TRBV5-1; j_gene: TRBJ1-1; d_gene: -; CDR3nt: TGCGCCAGCAGCTCCACCTTTCAGGAGATCACTGAAGCTTTCTTT; CDR3aa: CASSSTFQEITEAFF
abundance: -; v_gene: TRBV6-1; j_gene: TRBJ2-2; d_gene: -; CDR3nt: TGTGCCAGCAACCCCCCTGGCGGCTACGAGGCCGGGGAGCTGTTTTTT; CDR3aa: CASNPPGGYEAGELFF
abundance: many; v_gene: TRBV20-1; j_gene: TRBJ2-1; d_gene: -; CDR3nt: TGCAGTGCGATAGGACGAAATGAGCAGTTCTTC; CDR3aa: CSAIGRNEQFF
abundance: few; v_gene: TRBV4-1; j_gene: TRBJ1-1; d_gene: -; CDR3nt: TGCGCCAGCAGCCAAGATGACCTCCGGGATCTGAAGGCTTTCTTT; CDR3aa: CASSQDDLRDLKAFF
abundance: few; v_gene: TRBV7-2; j_gene: TRBJ2-3; d_gene: TRBD2; CDR3nt: TGTGCCAGCAGCCAATGGGGAGGGCCCGATACGCAGTATTTT; CDR3aa: CASSQWGGPDTQYF
abundance: -; v_gene: TRBV30; j_gene: TRBJ1-1; d_gene: -; CDR3nt: TGTGCCTGGCATACGAGGGGGAACACTGAAGCTTTCTTT; CDR3aa: CAWHTRGNTEAFF
abundance: many; v_gene: TRBV20-1; j_gene: TRBJ2-5; d_gene: -; CDR3nt: TGCAGCCTCCTCGTAGGGGCATCCCAAGAGACCCAGTACTTC; CDR3aa: CSLLVGASQETQYF
abundance: few; v_gene: TRBV20-1; j_gene: TRBJ2-1; d_gene: TRBD2; CDR3nt: TGCAGTGCCCTAACGTCTAGCGGGGGGGTCTCCTACAATGAGCAGTTCTTC; CDR3aa: CSALTSSGGVSYNEQFF
abundance: many; v_gene: TRBV6-1; j_gene: TRBJ1-1; d_gene: -; CDR3nt: TGTGCCAGCAGTCAACAGGGGAACACTGAAGCTTTCTTT; CDR3aa: CASSQQGNTEAFF
abundance: many; v_gene: TRBV12-3/TRBV12-4; j_gene: TRBJ2-7; d_gene: TRBD1; CDR3nt: TGTGCCGCCTGGCAGGGGGTAATCTACGAGCAGTACTTC; CDR3aa: CAAWQGVIYEQYF
abundance: -; v_gene: TRBV10-3; j_gene: TRBJ2-3; d_gene: -; CDR3nt: TGTGCCATCAGCGGGGGCGGCGGGAGCGGGACAGATACGCAGTATTTT; CDR3aa: CAISGGGGSGTDTQYF
abundance: many; v_gene: TRBV25-1; j_gene: TRBJ1-3; d_gene: -; CDR3nt: TGTGCCAGCAGTGCCCCCGGGGACAAGGGGGGCACCATATATTTT; CDR3aa: CASSAPGDKGGTIYF
abundance: many; v_gene: TRBV5-1; j_gene: TRBJ1-1; d_gene: -; CDR3nt: TGCGCCAGCAGCTGGAACGGGGGGAACACTGAAGCTTTCTTT; CDR3aa: CASSWNGGNTEAFF